A single sample gave rise to the 3 T cell receptor beta chains below, sequenced in a study of T cell responses to AZD1222 COVID-19 vaccine. Generated by immunoSEQ multiplex PCR, the TCRdb table keeps only in-frame clones and is missing some. The data show approximately 130,000 clones, roughly 90% seen once. Sample: peripheral blood, taken 28 days after the second AZD1222 dose. The receptors were gathered from an adult who received the AZD1222 COVID-19 vaccine.

This chain uses TRBV2 with TRBJ1-5, with D uncertain. V lost 2 bases and J lost 3, with 11 bases in between. This CDR3 has 15 residues. Germline assignment: CDR1 SNHLY and CDR2 FYNNEI. CDR3 sequence reads: CASSERSPFNQPQHF. CDR3 bases: TGTGCCAGCAGTGAACGTTCACCCTTCAATCAGCCCCAGCATTTT.

This clone was seen just once. This chain joins TRBV5-5 and TRBJ2-2; 10 bases are shared with TRBD2. Germline trimming cut 3 bases from V and 6 bases from J; bases unmatched to any gene: 8. This CDR3 is 16 amino acids long. Germline loops: CDR1 SGHKS, CDR2 YYEKEE (reference sequence). The CDR3 loop is CASSSIAGGEAGELFF. The CDR3 DNA is TGTGCCAGCAGCTCCATAGCGGGGGGCGAGGCCGGGGAGCTGTTTTTT.

The chain links TRBV6-5 to TRBJ1-1; D is uncertain. The CDR3 consists of 12 residues. Looked up from germline, CDR1 is MNHEY and CDR2 is SVGAGI. V dropped 2 bases and J dropped 5 bases, with 6 bases sitting between them. The CDR3 DNA reads TGTGCCAGCAGTTACGGGCAGACTGAAGCTTTCTTT. Translated, it gives CASSYGQTEAFF.